This T cell receptor beta chain was identified during a study of OX40 agonist ivuxolimab in advanced cancers. Notes on the study in general: Low levels of normalized T-cell clonal expansion also appeared in some nonresponders.

The protocol was immunoSEQ multiplex PCR, while the TCRdb copy is restricted to in-frame clones and leaves out a portion. This sample carries about 85,000 clones, around 86% of them seen once, and the ten largest clones take roughly 2%. In the case of this clone: The antigen is undetermined.

Germline lookup yields CDR1 MNHEY and CDR2 SVGAGI. This CDR3 comprises 15 residues. V dropped 6 bases and J dropped 2 bases, with 14 bases sitting between them. Sequenced material: CD4+ or CD8+ T cells sorted from blood, taken in a trial of the OX40 agonist ivuxolimab. This chain uses TRBV6-5 with TRBJ1-3; the D is unclear. This receptor was identified in an adult with an advanced solid tumor such as melanoma, head and neck, liver or kidney cancer. CDR3 nucleotide sequence: TGTGCCAGCAGGAGCCCTTCGGGCCCTGGAAACACCATATATTTT. It yields the protein CASRSPSGPGNTIYF.